The rows below give T cell receptor beta chains drawn from one sample of a study of blood T cell repertoires in COVID-19. Method: immunoSEQ multiplex PCR; TCRdb's copy keeps in-frame clones and lacks some. The table has roughly 340,000 clones, more than 75% seen once. The sample comprised peripheral blood. These receptors originate from a woman between 45 and 65 years old with COVID-19, enrolled during active disease. Both conserved end residues are part of each CDR3. D genes are given only for firm matches. The size field is filled for only some rows; it gives once, few, many or a size class.

d_gene	abundance	v_gene	j_gene	CDR3aa	CDR3nt
TRBD1	.	TRBV6-5	TRBJ2-7	CASRPTGGYEQYF	TGTGCCAGCAGGCCGACAGGGGGCTACGAGCAGTACTTC
.	.	TRBV7-8	TRBJ2-3	CASSALTGTTSTDTQYF	TGTGCCAGCAGCGCACTGACCGGGACAACTAGCACAGATACGCAGTATTTT
TRBD1	.	TRBV7-2	TRBJ2-7	CASSGDRITYEQYF	TGTGCCAGCAGCGGGGACAGGATCACCTACGAGCAGTACTTC
.	.	TRBV7-3	TRBJ1-3	CASSLGGGPGNTIYF	TGTGCCAGCAGCTTAGGCGGGGGGCCTGGAAACACCATATATTTT
.	.	TRBV7-3	TRBJ1-1	CASSLNPGLAEAFF	TGTGCCAGCAGCTTAAATCCGGGACTCGCTGAAGCTTTCTTT
TRBD1	.	TRBV19	TRBJ2-1	CASTNTGGNEQFF	TGTGCCAGTACGAATACAGGGGGCAATGAGCAGTTCTTC
.	.	TRBV28	TRBJ2-1	CASRPAWHEQFF	TGTGCCAGCAGACCCGCATGGCATGAGCAGTTCTTC
.	.	TRBV6-5	TRBJ2-6	CASSYFSSGANVLTF	TGTGCCAGCAGTTACTTTTCGTCTGGGGCCAACGTCCTGACTTTC
.	.	TRBV5-5	TRBJ1-2	CASSLVLIKNYGYTF	TGTGCCAGCAGCTTGGTCCTAATTAAGAACTATGGCTACACCTTC
.	.	TRBV7-3	TRBJ2-1	CASSLGPPDYNEQFF	TGTGCCAGCAGCTTGGGCCCACCGGACTACAATGAGCAGTTCTTC
.	.	TRBV30	TRBJ2-1	CAWASPRGRSYNEQFF	TGTGCCTGGGCCTCCCCCCGAGGCCGTTCCTACAATGAGCAGTTCTTC
.	few	TRBV2	TRBJ2-2	CASSGAGTGELFF	TGTGCCAGCAGCGGAGCGGGCACCGGGGAGCTGTTTTTT
TRBD2	.	TRBV3-1/TRBV3-2	TRBJ2-5	CASSPSTGGSETQYF	TGTGCCAGCAGCCCATCGACGGGAGGGTCGGAGACCCAGTACTTC
TRBD1	.	TRBV19	TRBJ1-1	CASSIRQGGVNTEAFF	TGTGCCAGTAGTATCCGACAGGGCGGGGTGAACACTGAAGCTTTCTTT
.	.	TRBV18	TRBJ2-1	CASSPPSRSYDEQFF	TGTGCCAGCTCACCACCCAGCAGGTCGTACGATGAGCAGTTCTTC
TRBD2	few	TRBV7-2	TRBJ2-1	CASSQQTSGSINEQFF	TGTGCCAGCAGCCAGCAGACTAGCGGGAGTATTAATGAGCAGTTCTTC
.	many	TRBV4-3	TRBJ1-1	CASSVGVGNTEAFF	TGCGCCAGCAGCGTGGGAGTTGGGAACACTGAAGCTTTCTTT
TRBD2	.	TRBV19	TRBJ2-3	CASSIGAGVTDTQYF	TGTGCCAGTAGTATAGGAGCGGGGGTCACAGATACGCAGTATTTT
TRBD1	.	TRBV6-6	TRBJ2-5	CASSYPGTGWETQYF	TGTGCCAGCAGTTACCCCGGGACAGGGTGGGAGACCCAGTACTTC
.	.	TRBV30	TRBJ2-5	CAWSQGFQETQYF	TGTGCCTGGAGTCAGGGTTTTCAAGAGACCCAGTACTTC
TRBD1	.	TRBV14	TRBJ2-3	CASSLEGGVTDTQYF	TGTGCCAGCAGCCTGGAAGGGGGCGTCACAGATACGCAGTATTTT
TRBD1	.	TRBV7-8	TRBJ1-1	CASSPAEGASTEAFF	TGTGCCAGCAGCCCTGCCGAGGGGGCGAGCACTGAAGCTTTCTTT
.	.	TRBV10-1	TRBJ2-2	CASSGARQTSNTGELFF	TGCGCCAGCAGTGGAGCGAGGCAGACTTCGAACACCGGGGAGCTGTTTTTT
.	.	TRBV7-3	TRBJ1-4	CASSFSGGANEKLFF	TGTGCCAGCAGCTTTAGCGGGGGGGCTAATGAAAAACTGTTTTTT
TRBD2	once	TRBV5-1	TRBJ2-5	CASSSTSRETQYF	TGCGCCAGCAGCTCGACTAGCCGGGAGACCCAGTACTTC
TRBD2	.	TRBV4-1	TRBJ2-1	CASSQGLAGSYNEQFF	TGCGCCAGCAGCCAGGGACTAGCGGGGAGCTACAATGAGCAGTTCTTC
.	.	TRBV2	TRBJ2-7	CASIERTNSYEQYF	TGTGCCAGCATTGAGAGGACTAATTCCTACGAGCAGTACTTC
.	.	TRBV30	TRBJ1-1	CAWSPGPNTEAFF	TGTGCCTGGAGTCCAGGCCCGAACACTGAAGCTTTCTTT
TRBD1	.	TRBV5-5	TRBJ1-1	CASSLGQGRYTEAFF	TGTGCCAGCAGCTTGGGACAGGGGCGGTACACTGAAGCTTTCTTT
.	.	TRBV2	TRBJ1-1	CASSLRHSNTEAFF	TGTGCCAGCAGCCTGAGACACTCGAACACTGAAGCTTTCTTT
.	.	TRBV6-5	TRBJ1-1	CASSWREMNTEAFF	TGTGCCAGCAGTTGGAGGGAAATGAACACTGAAGCTTTCTTT
.	.	TRBV5-5	TRBJ1-1	CASSLGSGYTEAFF	TGTGCCAGCAGCTTGGGCTCAGGATACACTGAAGCTTTCTTT